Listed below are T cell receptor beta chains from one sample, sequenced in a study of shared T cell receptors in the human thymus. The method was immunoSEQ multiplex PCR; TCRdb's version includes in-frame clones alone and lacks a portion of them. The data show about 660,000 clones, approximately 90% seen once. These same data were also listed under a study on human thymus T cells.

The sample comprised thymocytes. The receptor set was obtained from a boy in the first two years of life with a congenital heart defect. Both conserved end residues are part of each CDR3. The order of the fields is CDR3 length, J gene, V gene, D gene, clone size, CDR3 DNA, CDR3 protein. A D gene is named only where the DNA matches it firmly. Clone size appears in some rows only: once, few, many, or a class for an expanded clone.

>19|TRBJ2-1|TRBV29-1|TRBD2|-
TGCAGCGTTGAAGAAGGCCCTGGGACTAGCGGGAGGGAAAACAATGAGCAGTTCTTC
CSVEEGPGTSGRENNEQFF
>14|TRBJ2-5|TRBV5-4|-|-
TGTGCCAGCAGTCCCGGGACTGACCAAGAGACCCAGTACTTC
CASSPGTDQETQYF
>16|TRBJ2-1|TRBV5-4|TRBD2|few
TGTGCCAGCAGCTTAGGGACTAGCGGGAGTCCGGTGAAGCAGTTCTTC
CASSLGTSGSPVKQFF
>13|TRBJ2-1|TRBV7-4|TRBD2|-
TGTGCCAGCAGCTTTCCGGGAGGGAGTGAGCAGTTCTTC
CASSFPGGSEQFF
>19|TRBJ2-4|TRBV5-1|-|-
TGCGCCAGCAGCTTGGTCGGACTATCCACGGGACTTTTCTCAAACATTCAGTACTTC
CASSLVGLSTGLFSNIQYF
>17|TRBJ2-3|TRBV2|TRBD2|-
TGTGCCAGCAGTGAAGGTCTAGCGGGAGGGCCTGAAGATACGCAGTATTTT
CASSEGLAGGPEDTQYF
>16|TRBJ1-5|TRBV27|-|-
TGTGCCAGCAGGGGGGGGGTCAGGGATAGCAATCAGCCCCAGCATTTT
CASRGGVRDSNQPQHF
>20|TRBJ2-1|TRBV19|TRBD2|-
TGTGCCAGTAGTATGCCGGGACTAGCGGGAGAGGGTGGGCAGGCTTGGGAGCAGTTCTTC
CASSMPGLAGEGGQAWEQFF
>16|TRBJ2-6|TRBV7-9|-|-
TGTGCCAGCAGCTTCCGGGTGTTTTCTGGGGCCAACGTCCTGACTTTC
CASSFRVFSGANVLTF
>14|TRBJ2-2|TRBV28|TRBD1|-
TGTGCCACCGAGGACAGGGGATTGGCCGGGGAGCTGTTTTTT
CATEDRGLAGELFF
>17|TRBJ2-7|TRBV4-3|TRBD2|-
TGCGCCAGCAGCCAAGACAGGGCGGGAGGTCCCTCCTACGAGCAGTACTTC
CASSQDRAGGPSYEQYF
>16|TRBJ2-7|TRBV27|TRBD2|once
TGTGCCAGCAGTCCCCGGGGTAGCGGGAGGCCCTACGAGCAGTACTTC
CASSPRGSGRPYEQYF
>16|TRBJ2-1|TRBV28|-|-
TGTGCCAGCAGTTTATTAGTTCCGGGACTCAGGTTTGAGCAGTTCTTC
CASSLLVPGLRFEQFF
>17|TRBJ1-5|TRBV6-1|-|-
TGTGCCAGCAGTGAAGCGCTTCGACAGGCGAGCAATCAGCCCCAGCATTTT
CASSEALRQASNQPQHF
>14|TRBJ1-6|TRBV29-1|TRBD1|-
TGCAGCGTTAATGTAAGGGACAGGAATTCACCCCTCCACTTT
CSVNVRDRNSPLHF
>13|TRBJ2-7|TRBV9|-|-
TGTGCCAGCAGCGTAGAGAACAGCTACGAGCAGTACTTC
CASSVENSYEQYF
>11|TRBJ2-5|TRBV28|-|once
TGTGCCAGCACCCAAAAAGAGACCCAGTACTTC
CASTQKETQYF
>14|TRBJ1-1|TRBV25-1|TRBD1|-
TGTGCCAGCAGACACGGACAGGGGGACACTGAAGCTTTCTTT
CASRHGQGDTEAFF
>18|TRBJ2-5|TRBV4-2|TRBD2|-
TGTGCCAGCAGCCCTGGCGACCGTACTAGCGTGGGAGTAGAGACCCAGTACTTC
CASSPGDRTSVGVETQYF
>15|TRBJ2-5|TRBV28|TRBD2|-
TGTGCCAGCACCAGGACTAGCGGGCCACAAGAGACCCAGTACTTC
CASTRTSGPQETQYF
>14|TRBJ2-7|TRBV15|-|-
TGTGCCACCAGCTGGGGCAGCGCCCCCTCAGAGCAGTACTTC
CATSWGSAPSEQYF
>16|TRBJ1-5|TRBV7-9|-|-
TGTGCCAGCAGCTTAGGGGGTCGGGAGGGCAATCAGCCCCAGCATTTT
CASSLGGREGNQPQHF
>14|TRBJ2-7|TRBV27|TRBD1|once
TGTGCCAGCAGTTTCAGGGGGTCCTCCTACGAGCAGTACTTC
CASSFRGSSYEQYF
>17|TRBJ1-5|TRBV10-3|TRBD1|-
TGTGCCATCAGTGAGTTTAGGGGACAGGGGGCGCGGCAGCCCCAGCATTTT
CAISEFRGQGARQPQHF
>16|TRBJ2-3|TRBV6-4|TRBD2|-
TGTGCCAGCAGTGACTCGAATAGCGGGACCACAGATACGCAGTATTTT
CASSDSNSGTTDTQYF
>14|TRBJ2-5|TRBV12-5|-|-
TGTGCTAGTGGTTTGTCGCGGGGTCAAGAGACCCAGTACTTC
CASGLSRGQETQYF
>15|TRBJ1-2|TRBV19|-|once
TGTGCCAGTAGTACTCGGACACGATTAGGGTATGGCTACACCTTC
CASSTRTRLGYGYTF
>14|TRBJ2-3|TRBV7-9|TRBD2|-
TGTGCCAGCAGCACACTAGCGGGAGCGGATACGCAGTATTTT
CASSTLAGADTQYF
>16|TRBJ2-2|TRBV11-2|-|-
TGTGCCAGCAGCTTGATTGTCGGGAAGAACACCGGGGAGCTGTTTTTT
CASSLIVGKNTGELFF
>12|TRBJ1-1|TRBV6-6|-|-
TGTGCCAGCCAGTCAGGAGGCGCTGAAGCTTTCTTT
CASQSGGAEAFF
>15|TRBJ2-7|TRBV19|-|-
TGTGCCAGTAGTTCCAAACTAGGGCGATTCGACGAGCAGTACTTC
CASSSKLGRFDEQYF
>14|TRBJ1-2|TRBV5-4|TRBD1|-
TGTGCCAGCAGCTTCAGGACAGGCATGGATGGCTACACCTTC
CASSFRTGMDGYTF
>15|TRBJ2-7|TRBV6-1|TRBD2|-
TGTGCCAGCAGGAAGGGGACTAGCGAAACCTACGAGCAGTACTTC
CASRKGTSETYEQYF
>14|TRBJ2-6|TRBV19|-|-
TGTGCCAGTACCGGGGGCTCTGGGGCCAACGTCCTGACTTTC
CASTGGSGANVLTF